A single sample gave rise to the 26 T cell receptor beta chains below, sequenced in a study of T cells in women clearing cervical HPV infection. Data came from immunoSEQ multiplex PCR; TCRdb stores just in-frame clones and leaves some out. The sample includes roughly 30,000 clones. Sequenced: blood buffy coat. Source of these receptors: a woman between 18 and 75 years old with a cervical HPV16 infection that either progressed to CIN3+ or cleared (not recorded which).

Points on this clone: Coverage ceases 3 residues before the CDR3 finishes, and the germline J gene fills in the end. The J gene is TRBJ1-2, the V gene TRBV20-1; 8 bases are a match to TRBD1. The CDR3 runs 13 residues. Losses at the gene ends were 3 bases for V and 7 bases for J; bases not matched to a gene: 7. Germline CDR1 reads DFQATT; CDR2 reads SNEGSKA (reference sequence). The sequenced CDR3 bases are TGCAGTGCTAGCAAACAGGGGGTAGTTGGC. Translating gives CSASKQGVVG. The complete CDR3 protein is CSASKQGVVGYTF.

Incomplete CDR3 DNA: TGTGCCAGCAGTGCTACAGATAACTCTGGAAACACC. It encodes CASSATDNSGNT. The CDR3 as a whole reads CASSATDNSGNTIYF. The gene calls are TRBV6-1 and TRBJ1-3, with unresolved D. The DNA ends 3 residues before the CDR3 does, and the rest of the CDR3 is filled in from the germline J gene. CDR3 size: 15 residues. V lost 4 bases to trimming and J lost 0 bases, with 10 bases between them. Looked up from germline, CDR1 is MNHNS and CDR2 is SASEGT.

With respect to this clone: The read halts 3 residues ahead of the CDR3 end, with the missing end drawn from the germline J gene. This sequence joins TRBV4-1 and TRBJ1-1, with 12 nucleotides matching TRBD1. The length of the CDR3 is 17 residues. The V gene end was trimmed by 5 bases and the J gene end by 1 base; junction bases not matched to a gene: 8. CDR1 is MGHRA, CDR2 YSYEKL, per germline. Here the CDR3 reads CASSMGTGGSTNTEAFF. CDR3 DNA, as far as it was read: TGCGCCAGCAGCATGGGGACAGGGGGCAGCACGAACACTGAA.

In the case of this clone: Read sequence stops 3 residues before the CDR3 end, and the germline J gene provides the missing end. The gene calls are TRBV18 and TRBJ1-1; a possible D gene is TRBD1 (6 bases). Germline CDR1 and CDR2: KGHSH and LQKENI. CDR3 length equals 14 residues. Here the CDR3 reads CASSPVGAPGAAFF. The CDR3 bases that were read are TGTGCCAGCTCACCAGTTGGGGCCCCAGGGGCA.

On this clone itself: The read is 3 residues too short to cover the CDR3 end, so that end is filled in from the germline J gene. The chain carries TRBV7-7 and TRBJ2-7; 8 bases are a match to TRBD1. This CDR3 comprises 15 residues. Germline assignment: CDR1 SSHAT and CDR2 FNYEAQ (reference sequence). Trimming cost V 5 bases and J 0 bases; bases outside gene matches: 6. The CDR3 DNA, read in part, is TGTGCCAGCAGCCCGAGACAGGGGAGCTCCTACGAG. Translating it yields CASSPRQGSSYE. The CDR3 as a whole reads CASSPRQGSSYEQYF.

As for this clone: Read data end 3 residues before the CDR3 end; the end is taken from the germline J gene. The genes are TRBV19 and TRBJ2-7; 10 bases are a match to TRBD2. Germline V gene lookup returns CDR1 LNHDA and CDR2 SQIVND (reference sequence). The junction had 11 bases not matched to a gene; V was cut back by 3 bases and J by 3 bases. The CDR3 sequence is 17 residues long. The sequenced part of the CDR3 DNA is TGTGCCAGTAGTATTGGGGATCTAACTAGCGGGATCTACGAG. Translation gives CASSIGDLTSGIYE. The whole CDR3 sequence reads CASSIGDLTSGIYEQYF.

Notes on this clone: The CDR3 is cut off 3 residues early in the read; its end comes from the germline J gene. The chain joins TRBV11-3 to TRBJ2-1; 12 nucleotides match TRBD2. The CDR3 length is 15 residues. V was pared by 5 bases and J by 9 bases, with 8 bases of the junction left unmatched. From germline, CDR1 is SGHNT and CDR2 YENEEA. The CDR3 loop reads CASSPATSGGREQFF. The CDR3 bases that were read are TGTGCCAGCAGCCCCGCGACTAGCGGGGGTCGTGAG.

With regard to this clone: The read halts 3 residues ahead of the CDR3 end, with the missing end drawn from the germline J gene. J is TRBJ1-1 and V is TRBV5-4; TRBD1 is a possible D gene (5 bases). Trimming cost V 3 bases and J 3 bases, with 12 bases left between them. This CDR3 is 14 amino acids long. CDR1 is SGHNT, CDR2 YYREEE, per germline (reference sequence). CDR3 sequence reads: CASSSRGKDTEAFF. The part of the CDR3 DNA that was read is TGTGCCAGCAGCTCCCGGGGGAAGGACACTGAA.

On this clone itself: Coverage ceases 3 residues before the CDR3 finishes, and the germline J gene fills in the end. The chain employs TRBV6-1 and TRBJ2-5; unclear D gene. The CDR3 has 15 residues. V was shortened by 3 bases and J by 2 bases, with 13 bases between the two germline ends. Germline CDR1 reads MNHNS; CDR2 reads SASEGT. The sequenced part of the CDR3 DNA is TGTGCCAGCAGTGACAGGCCAAAACCACAAGAGACC. It encodes CASSDRPKPQET. The entire CDR3 sequence reads CASSDRPKPQETQYF.

About this clone: The CDR3 extends 3 residues past the end of the read, so its final part is completed from the germline J gene. The chain uses TRBV11-2 and TRBJ1-6; D is unresolved. Germline lookup yields CDR1 SGHAT and CDR2 FQNNGV. The CDR3 spans 15 residues. The ends were cut back, 5 bases at V and 9 bases at J, with 17 bases in the middle. The CDR3 loop reads CASSPSDGSTSPLHF. The covered CDR3 bases are TGTGCCAGCAGCCCGAGCGATGGCAGCACTTCACCC.

On this clone itself: Relative to the germline gene, one junction end is altered; a read error may explain this. The CDR3 is cut off 3 residues early in the read; its end comes from the germline J gene. V usage is TRBV6-1 and J usage is TRBJ2-4; no clear D gene. Germline CDR1 reads MNHNS; CDR2 reads SASEGT. The length of the CDR3 is 14 residues. The CDR3 region is CASSEGGTKKIQYF. Incomplete CDR3 DNA: TGTGCCAGCAGTGAAGGCGGTACCAAAAAGATT.

Worth noting for this clone: The read stops 3 residues short of the end of the CDR3; the missing end is completed from the germline J gene. This sequence joins TRBV20-1 and TRBJ2-3, with TRBD2 as a possible D gene (6 bases). The CDR3 totals 13 residues. Per the germline V gene, CDR1 is DFQATT and CDR2 is SNEGSKA (reference sequence). The CDR3 DNA, read in part, is TGCAGTGCTAGGTCGCCGTCGGGGGAGACG. It yields the protein CSARSPSGET. The full CDR3 sequence reads CSARSPSGETQYF.

Considering frequency, this clone is medium-sized. The read finishes 3 residues shy of the CDR3 end, and the germline J gene is used to complete it. The chain uses TRBV5-1 and TRBJ1-2, with TRBD1 as a possible D gene (6 bases). V was shortened by 5 bases and J by 6 bases, with 14 bases between the two germline ends. CDR1 SGHRS and CDR2 YFSETQ come from the germline V gene. The CDR3 is 13 amino acids. The CDR3 spells CASSFEGVDGYTF. CDR3 DNA (partial): TGCGCCAGCAGTTTCGAGGGGGTTGATGGC. The full variable domain, completed using reference TRBV5-1 and TRBJ1-2, is KAGVTQTPRYLIKTRGQQVTLSCSPISGHRSVSWYQQTPGQGLQFLFEYFSETQRNKGNFPGRFSGRQFSNSRSEMNVSTLELGDSALYLCASSFEGVDGYTFGSGTRLTVV.

As regards this clone: Read sequence stops 3 residues before the CDR3 end, and the germline J gene provides the missing end. The chain recombines TRBV30 with TRBJ2-2; 9 nucleotides agree with TRBD1. This CDR3 comprises 15 residues. From germline, CDR1 is GTSNPN and CDR2 SVGIG (reference sequence). Germline trimming cut 4 bases from V and 2 bases from J; bases unmatched to any gene: 5. The CDR3 spells CAWTTGGYNTGELFF. The covered CDR3 bases are TGTGCCTGGACCACAGGGGGCTACAACACCGGGGAG.

Worth noting for this clone: The read ends 3 residues early relative to the CDR3; the germline J gene fills the gap. The chain links TRBV6-2 or TRBV6-3 to TRBJ1-4; 7 bases align to TRBD1. The V and J ends lost 6 bases and 7 bases, in that order; junction bases with no gene match: 8. CDR3 length equals 14 residues. Per the germline V gene, CDR1 is MNHEY and CDR2 is SVGEGT. The CDR3 loop is CASSHLDRTEKLFF. Partial CDR3 DNA: TGTGCCAGCAGCCACTTGGACAGGACTGAAAAA.

Comments on this clone: Sequencing ends 3 residues short of the CDR3 end; the germline J gene provides the rest. J is TRBJ2-7 and V is TRBV5-6, with a possible D match to TRBD2 (6 bases). The V end lost 0 bases, the J end lost 2 bases, and 12 bases lay between the germline ends. The CDR3 loop spans 15 amino acids. Germline V gene sequence: CDR1 SGHDT, CDR2 YYEEEE. CDR3 DNA, as far as it was read: TGTGCCAGCAGCTTGGCTTGGGGCGGGGCCTACGAG. Its translation: CASSLAWGGAYE. The CDR3 reads in full as CASSLAWGGAYEQYF.

Remarks on this clone: The CDR3 end lies 3 residues beyond the end of the read and is filled in from the germline J gene. The rearrangement links TRBV10-3 to TRBJ2-1; perhaps TRBD2 as D (6 bases). V lost 4 bases, J lost 6 bases, and 16 bases lay in between. This CDR3 contains 15 residues. Germline CDR1 and CDR2: ENHRY and SYGVKD. The sequenced part of the CDR3 DNA is TGTGCCATCAGTGGGAAATGGGGACTCCTCAATGAG. Protein: CAISGKWGLLNE. The CDR3 as a whole reads CAISGKWGLLNEQFF.

As regards this clone: The junction shows a germline mismatch at one end, possibly a read error. The read ends 3 residues shy of where the CDR3 ends; the end is completed using the germline J gene. Other nucleotide sequences from this sample produce the same CDR3. This chain links TRBV19 with TRBJ1-3; D is unresolved. The CDR3 loop spans 14 amino acids. Germline CDR1 is LNHDA and CDR2 is SQIVND (reference sequence). Partial CDR3 DNA: TGTGCCAGTAGTATAGAAACAGTTGGAAACACA. Its protein is CASSIETVGNT. The entire CDR3 protein is CASSIETVGNTIYF. Full variable domain (remainder filled in from reference TRBV19 and TRBJ1-3): DGGITQSPKYLFRKEGQNVTLSCEQNLNHDAMYWYRQDPGQGLRLIYYSQIVNDFQKGDIAEGYSVSREKKESFPLTVTSAQKNPTAFYLCASSIETVGNTIYFGEGSWLTVV.

Its frequency marks this clone as medium-sized. Read coverage stops 3 residues before the CDR3 terminus; the germline J gene supplies the remainder. The rearrangement links TRBV2 to TRBJ2-6; 9 nucleotides line up with TRBD2. J lost 0 bases, V lost 6 bases, and 3 bases had no gene match. The CDR3 has 16 residues. Looked up from germline, CDR1 is SNHLY and CDR2 is FYNNEI. The CDR3: CASSQTSGSGANVLTF. The sequenced part of the CDR3 DNA is TGTGCCAGCAGCCAGACTAGCGGCTCTGGGGCCAACGTC.

In regard to this clone: The read is 3 residues too short to cover the CDR3 end, so that end is filled in from the germline J gene. The rearrangement joins TRBV20-1 to TRBJ2-1; 8 positions agree with TRBD1. Per germline, CDR1 DFQATT and CDR2 SNEGSKA (reference sequence). The CDR3 runs to 14 residues. The V segment lost 6 bases and the J segment 7 bases; nucleotides outside the gene matches: 11. The sequenced CDR3 bases are TGCAGTGCCCACTCGGACAGGGAAGGGAATGAG. As protein: CSAHSDREGNE. The entire CDR3 protein is CSAHSDREGNEQFF.

A note on this clone: With the read ending 3 residues before the CDR3 end, the germline J gene is used to fill in that end. V and J are TRBV7-2 and TRBJ1-2; D remains ambiguous. V lost 1 base and J 2 bases, leaving 8 bases between the germline ends. Germline CDR1 and CDR2: SGHTA and FQGNSA. The CDR3 has 14 residues. CDR3 protein: CASSLDTGNYGYTF. Incomplete CDR3 DNA: TGTGCCAGCAGCTTAGATACGGGGAACTATGGC.

Turning to this clone: The read falls 3 residues short of the CDR3 end, and the missing part is taken from the germline J gene. The chain recombines TRBV30 with TRBJ1-1; 12 nucleotides agree with TRBD1. The CDR3 consists of 16 residues. The V segment lost 2 bases and the J segment 2 bases; nucleotides outside the gene matches: 6. From germline, CDR1 is GTSNPN and CDR2 SVGIG (reference sequence). The CDR3 loop is CAWSWDRGRRNTEAFF. The covered CDR3 bases are TGTGCCTGGAGTTGGGACAGGGGGCGCCGAAACACTGAA.

Of note for this clone: The CDR3 goes on 3 residues after the read ends, and that part is filled in from the germline J gene. J is TRBJ2-7 and V is TRBV20-1; 12 bases fit TRBD1. Looked up from germline, CDR1 is DFQATT and CDR2 is SNEGSKA (reference sequence). The CDR3 covers 15 residues. With 6 bases clipped from V and 4 bases from J, the junction kept 10 bases outside the gene matches. The CDR3 DNA, read in part, is TGCAGTGCGCAGTCCCGGGACAGGGGGCTATACGAG. This sequence encodes CSAQSRDRGLYE. The whole CDR3 reads CSAQSRDRGLYEQYF.

In terms of frequency, this clone is medium-sized. Read coverage stops 3 residues before the CDR3 terminus; the germline J gene supplies the remainder. The chain recombines TRBV19 with TRBJ2-6; 7 nucleotides align to TRBD1. The J segment lost 4 bases and the V segment lost 5 bases, leaving 5 bases of the junction unmatched. The CDR3 is 15 amino acids. Germline V gene data show CDR1 as LNHDA and CDR2 as SQIVND (reference sequence). CDR3 residues: CASSPTGTGANVLTF. The sequenced CDR3 bases are TGTGCCAGTAGTCCGACAGGGACCGGGGCCAACGTC.

Regarding this clone: The observed sequence ends 3 residues before the CDR3 terminus, with the missing tail filled in from the germline J gene. The chain links TRBV29-1 to TRBJ2-3; 8 nucleotides line up with TRBD1. After removal of 0 bases from V and 0 bases from J, the junction contained 8 bases not matched to a gene. Germline CDR1 is SQVTM and CDR2 is ANQGSEA. The CDR3 covers 17 residues. Incomplete CDR3 DNA: TGCAGCGTTGAAGATGAGTCAGGGGGCCATAGCACAGATACG. Protein sequence: CSVEDESGGHSTDT. The whole CDR3 sequence reads CSVEDESGGHSTDTQYF.

As to this clone: The CDR3 end falls 3 residues outside the read, so it is completed with the germline J gene. This rearrangement joins TRBV10-2 to TRBJ2-7; 8 bases are a match to TRBD1. Germline CDR1 is WSHSY and CDR2 is SAAADI. Trimming took 8 bases from V and 0 from J; bases not matched to a gene: 3. This CDR3 spans 13 amino acids. Partial CDR3 DNA: TGCGCCAGCCGGACAGGGACCTCCTACGAG. The encoded protein is CASRTGTSYE. The full CDR3 reads CASRTGTSYEQYF.